This T cell receptor beta chain was documented in a study of control samples from healthy donors and cancer patients. CDR3 length: 15 residues. Per the germline V gene, CDR1 is SGHVS and CDR2 is FQNEAQ. V gave up 6 bases and J gave up 0 bases, with 12 bases separating them. The data were produced by immunoSEQ multiplex PCR, yet TCRdb's version contains in-frame clones alone and is incomplete. Counted here are 150,000 to 200,000 clones, 90% occurring once; the ten biggest clones make up 1.4%. The origin of this receptor is a woman aged 45-60 years in good health. The chain couples TRBV7-8 to TRBJ1-5; D is uncertain. Sample: blood. As DNA, the CDR3 is TGTGCCAGCAGTTCCAGCCATCATAGCAATCAGCCCCAGCATTTT. This codes for CASSSSHHSNQPQHF.